The sample holds one count of the clone carrying this T cell receptor (beta chain). The CDR3 contains 21 residues. The sample belongs to a study of blood T cell repertoires in COVID-19. Measured with immunoSEQ multiplex PCR; TCRdb has only the in-frame clones, and not every one. The sample includes approximately 300,000 clones, approximately 85% of them seen just once. Sample: PBMCs or T cells enriched from blood (not recorded which). The TCR sequence derives from a woman aged 30 to 39 who had recovered from COVID-19. The J gene is TRBJ2-1, the V gene TRBV12-2; TRBD2 was called by the table and not checked on the DNA. TRBV12-2 is a pseudogene locus. The CDR3 coding sequence is TGTGCAAGTCGCTTTACTTCGTCCGGGACTAGCGGGGTTAGGACCTACAATGAGCAGTTCTTC. Residues: CASRFTSSGTSGVRTYNEQFF.